The rows below give T cell receptor beta chains drawn from one sample of a study of shared clonotypes between healthy human individuals. Here immunoSEQ multiplex PCR was the method, and the copy in TCRdb shows in-frame clones only, minus some. The table records over 2 million clones, 85% to 95% of them present only once. The sequenced sample consisted of naive CD4+ T cells from PBMCs. These receptors all stem from a young man in good health. Some clones in this sample may be carry-over from other donors' samples. The CDR3 runs from the conserved cysteine through the conserved F or W. Each record gives: D gene, V gene, clone size, J gene, CDR3 DNA, CDR3 protein. The D gene is left open where the match is weak. A row's size may be missing; if present it is once, few, many or a size class.

d_call: .; v_call: TRBV5-4; clone_size: once; j_call: TRBJ2-1; cdr3_nt: TGTGCCAGCAGCTTGGGGGTTTCCTGGAATGAGCAGTTCTTC; cdr3_aa: CASSLGVSWNEQFF
d_call: TRBD2; v_call: TRBV4-2; clone_size: .; j_call: TRBJ2-7; cdr3_nt: TGTGCCAGCAGCCAAGGGGGGACTAGCGGGAAACCCTACGAGCAGTACTTC; cdr3_aa: CASSQGGTSGKPYEQYF
d_call: TRBD2; v_call: TRBV11-1; clone_size: .; j_call: TRBJ2-3; cdr3_nt: TGTGCCAGCAGCTTAGAAAGAGCGGGAATCACAGATACGCAGTATTTT; cdr3_aa: CASSLERAGITDTQYF
d_call: .; v_call: TRBV5-1; clone_size: .; j_call: TRBJ2-5; cdr3_nt: TGCGCCAGCAGCCTGCGGATAGGGGGACAAGAGACCCAGTACTTC; cdr3_aa: CASSLRIGGQETQYF
d_call: .; v_call: TRBV9; clone_size: .; j_call: TRBJ2-7; cdr3_nt: TGTGCCAGCAACCTCGTAGGTAGGGAGAGCTCCTACGAGCAGTACTTC; cdr3_aa: CASNLVGRESSYEQYF
d_call: .; v_call: TRBV7-6; clone_size: .; j_call: TRBJ1-2; cdr3_nt: TGTGCCAGCAGCTTAGCCATTGACAGGTCCTTAAATAACTATGGCTACACCTTC; cdr3_aa: CASSLAIDRSLNNYGYTF
d_call: .; v_call: TRBV30; clone_size: .; j_call: TRBJ2-2; cdr3_nt: TGTGCCTGGAGCCCCCCCGGGCGAACCACCGGGGAGCTGTTTTTT; cdr3_aa: CAWSPPGRTTGELFF
d_call: .; v_call: TRBV30; clone_size: .; j_call: TRBJ2-1; cdr3_nt: TGTGCCTGGAGGGACCCTCGCCTCCGAGGGCAGTTCTTC; cdr3_aa: CAWRDPRLRGQFF
d_call: .; v_call: TRBV7-9; clone_size: few; j_call: TRBJ1-1; cdr3_nt: TGTGCCAGCAGCTTACAGGGGTCCAACACTGAAGCTTTCTTT; cdr3_aa: CASSLQGSNTEAFF
d_call: .; v_call: TRBV7-7; clone_size: .; j_call: TRBJ2-2; cdr3_nt: TGTGCCAGCAGCTTATCTCCCGGGGAGCTGTTTTTT; cdr3_aa: CASSLSPGELFF
d_call: TRBD2; v_call: TRBV7-3; clone_size: once; j_call: TRBJ2-7; cdr3_nt: TGTGCCAGCAGCACGGGACTAGGGGCCTACGAGCAGTACTTC; cdr3_aa: CASSTGLGAYEQYF
d_call: .; v_call: TRBV10-3; clone_size: .; j_call: TRBJ1-5; cdr3_nt: TGTGCCATCAGTGAATCGCCGGCAGTCGTTTACAGCAATCAGCCCCAGCATTTT; cdr3_aa: CAISESPAVVYSNQPQHF
d_call: .; v_call: TRBV28; clone_size: once; j_call: TRBJ2-3; cdr3_nt: TGTGCCAGCAGCCCAACCGGGACAAGCACAGATACGCAGTATTTT; cdr3_aa: CASSPTGTSTDTQYF
d_call: .; v_call: TRBV29-1; clone_size: .; j_call: TRBJ1-2; cdr3_nt: TGCAGCGTTGACATAAGGGGCGGTGGCTATGGCTACACCTTC; cdr3_aa: CSVDIRGGGYGYTF
d_call: .; v_call: TRBV15; clone_size: .; j_call: TRBJ2-5; cdr3_nt: TGTGCCACCAGCAGAGGTCTAGCGAGGGAGACCCAGTACTTC; cdr3_aa: CATSRGLARETQYF
d_call: TRBD1; v_call: TRBV30; clone_size: .; j_call: TRBJ1-1; cdr3_nt: TGTGCCTGGTCATCGGGACAGGGGGCAGAGGAAGCTTTCTTT; cdr3_aa: CAWSSGQGAEEAFF
d_call: .; v_call: TRBV6-6; clone_size: .; j_call: TRBJ1-5; cdr3_nt: TGTGCCAGCAGGGATGGGCAGCCCCAGCATTTT; cdr3_aa: CASRDGQPQHF
d_call: .; v_call: TRBV5-1; clone_size: .; j_call: TRBJ2-2; cdr3_nt: TGCGCCAGCAGCTTGGAAAGGACCGGGGAGCTGTTTTTT; cdr3_aa: CASSLERTGELFF
d_call: TRBD1; v_call: TRBV5-4; clone_size: .; j_call: TRBJ2-5; cdr3_nt: TGTGCCAGCAGCACAGACAGGGGAGGAGAGACCCAGTACTTC; cdr3_aa: CASSTDRGGETQYF
d_call: TRBD1; v_call: TRBV27; clone_size: .; j_call: TRBJ2-7; cdr3_nt: TGTGCCAGCAGCCGTACCGGGACAGGGGGCCACGAGCAGTACTTC; cdr3_aa: CASSRTGTGGHEQYF
d_call: .; v_call: TRBV6-5; clone_size: .; j_call: TRBJ2-4; cdr3_nt: TGTGCCAGCAGTCGGAGGGGGGGAGCCAAAAACATTCAGTACTTC; cdr3_aa: CASSRRGGAKNIQYF
d_call: TRBD1; v_call: TRBV19; clone_size: .; j_call: TRBJ1-1; cdr3_nt: TGTGCCAGTCATCCGGGACAGGGGGGATTAACTGAAGCTTTCTTT; cdr3_aa: CASHPGQGGLTEAFF
d_call: .; v_call: TRBV15; clone_size: once; j_call: TRBJ2-3; cdr3_nt: TGTGCCACCAGCAAGGACGGAGCGACTACGCAGTATTTT; cdr3_aa: CATSKDGATTQYF
d_call: .; v_call: TRBV11-3; clone_size: .; j_call: TRBJ2-5; cdr3_nt: TGTGCCAGCAGCTTAGATCTGAGGGAGACCCAGTACTTC; cdr3_aa: CASSLDLRETQYF
d_call: TRBD1; v_call: TRBV6-1; clone_size: .; j_call: TRBJ2-5; cdr3_nt: TGTGCCAGCACCCGACAGGGCCAAGAGACCCAGTACTTC; cdr3_aa: CASTRQGQETQYF
d_call: TRBD2; v_call: TRBV15; clone_size: .; j_call: TRBJ2-3; cdr3_nt: TGTGCCACCAGCAGAGCCCCGGGACTAGCGGGAGGGCCGGGTCCCACAGATACGCAGTATTTT; cdr3_aa: CATSRAPGLAGGPGPTDTQYF
d_call: .; v_call: TRBV4-1; clone_size: .; j_call: TRBJ1-5; cdr3_nt: TGCGCCAGCAGCCAAGACCCAGGCCGGACGGGGCCAAGGCCCCAGCATTTT; cdr3_aa: CASSQDPGRTGPRPQHF
d_call: .; v_call: TRBV15; clone_size: .; j_call: TRBJ2-7; cdr3_nt: TGTGCCACCAGCAGAGAGCCCCTCGGGACATCTTCCTACGAGCAGTACTTC; cdr3_aa: CATSREPLGTSSYEQYF
d_call: .; v_call: TRBV7-2; clone_size: .; j_call: TRBJ2-7; cdr3_nt: TGTGCCAGCAGCTTATTCAGGGACTACGAGCAGTACTTC; cdr3_aa: CASSLFRDYEQYF
d_call: TRBD2; v_call: TRBV7-8; clone_size: .; j_call: TRBJ2-1; cdr3_nt: TGTGCCAGCAGCTTAGCTGGGACTAGCGGGAGCTACAATGAGCAGTTCTTC; cdr3_aa: CASSLAGTSGSYNEQFF
d_call: TRBD1; v_call: TRBV19; clone_size: .; j_call: TRBJ2-5; cdr3_nt: TGTGCCAGTAGTATAGACAGGGGGCCCGCCCAGTACTTC; cdr3_aa: CASSIDRGPAQYF
d_call: .; v_call: TRBV28; clone_size: .; j_call: TRBJ1-2; cdr3_nt: TGTGCCAGCAGTCCTACAGGTTCTAGGAACTATGGCTACACCTTC; cdr3_aa: CASSPTGSRNYGYTF
d_call: .; v_call: TRBV28; clone_size: .; j_call: TRBJ2-2; cdr3_nt: TGTGCCAGCAGTTTATCGGGCGGGGCCGGGGAGCTGTTTTTT; cdr3_aa: CASSLSGGAGELFF
d_call: .; v_call: TRBV7-9; clone_size: .; j_call: TRBJ2-3; cdr3_nt: TGTGCCAGCAGCTTAGTCCCCCAGGGCACAGATACGCAGTATTTT; cdr3_aa: CASSLVPQGTDTQYF
d_call: .; v_call: TRBV21-1; clone_size: .; j_call: TRBJ1-5; cdr3_nt: TGTGCCAGCAGCAAAGCGTCAACGGGGCGGACGCATAGCAATCAGCCCCAGCATTTT; cdr3_aa: CASSKASTGRTHSNQPQHF
d_call: TRBD2; v_call: TRBV4-2; clone_size: .; j_call: TRBJ2-3; cdr3_nt: TGTGCCAGCAGCCAGGGACTAGCGGGAGGGACGACAGATACGCAGTATTTT; cdr3_aa: CASSQGLAGGTTDTQYF
d_call: TRBD2; v_call: TRBV9; clone_size: .; j_call: TRBJ2-1; cdr3_nt: TGTGCCAGCAGCGTAGGAGCGGGGCCCTACAATGAGCAGTTCTTC; cdr3_aa: CASSVGAGPYNEQFF
d_call: .; v_call: TRBV28; clone_size: .; j_call: TRBJ1-1; cdr3_nt: TGTGCCAGCAGTTTAGATCAGGGCTTGAACACTGAAGCTTTCTTT; cdr3_aa: CASSLDQGLNTEAFF
d_call: .; v_call: TRBV6-1; clone_size: once; j_call: TRBJ1-1; cdr3_nt: TGTGCCAGCAGTGACCCGGACAAGAACACTGAAGCTTTCTTT; cdr3_aa: CASSDPDKNTEAFF
d_call: .; v_call: TRBV5-5; clone_size: once; j_call: TRBJ1-5; cdr3_nt: TGTGCCAGCAGCTTGGGCCGGGTCGGGCAGCCCCAGCATTTT; cdr3_aa: CASSLGRVGQPQHF
d_call: .; v_call: TRBV27; clone_size: .; j_call: TRBJ2-4; cdr3_nt: TGTGCCAGCAGTTTTATGGCAGAAAAAAACATTCAGTACTTC; cdr3_aa: CASSFMAEKNIQYF
d_call: TRBD2; v_call: TRBV7-3; clone_size: few; j_call: TRBJ2-2; cdr3_nt: TGTGCCAGCAGCACCAGCGGGAGGGGCACCGGGGAGCTGTTTTTT; cdr3_aa: CASSTSGRGTGELFF
d_call: .; v_call: TRBV10-3; clone_size: .; j_call: TRBJ1-1; cdr3_nt: TGTGCCATCCACGGGAGTACGGGAGGCACTGAAGCTTTCTTT; cdr3_aa: CAIHGSTGGTEAFF
d_call: TRBD2; v_call: TRBV19; clone_size: .; j_call: TRBJ2-1; cdr3_nt: TGTGCCAGTAGTCCACTACCGGGGACTAGGGGCTGGAGTGAGCAGTTCTTC; cdr3_aa: CASSPLPGTRGWSEQFF
d_call: .; v_call: TRBV28; clone_size: once; j_call: TRBJ2-6; cdr3_nt: TGTGCCAGCAGGTTGACAGTCGGGGCCAACGTCCTGACTTTC; cdr3_aa: CASRLTVGANVLTF
d_call: .; v_call: TRBV15; clone_size: .; j_call: TRBJ2-7; cdr3_nt: TGTGCCACCAGCACCCCCAGGGAGAACGAGCAGTACTTC; cdr3_aa: CATSTPRENEQYF
d_call: TRBD2; v_call: TRBV18; clone_size: .; j_call: TRBJ2-7; cdr3_nt: TGTGCCAGCTCAACGGGGACTAGCGGGAGCCTCCCCTACGAGCAGTACTTC; cdr3_aa: CASSTGTSGSLPYEQYF
d_call: TRBD1; v_call: TRBV28; clone_size: .; j_call: TRBJ2-5; cdr3_nt: TGTGCCACCGGACAGGGGAGGGAGACCCAGTACTTC; cdr3_aa: CATGQGRETQYF